This T cell receptor (beta chain) was sequenced in a study of Tregs in tolerant kidney transplant recipients. TCRdb's table, derived via immunoSEQ multiplex PCR, lists solely in-frame clones and lacks some. This sample's table has around 10,000 clones. General study points: The most relevant donor-specific Treg TCRbeta repertoire apparently came from expansion with activated donor B cells.

Related graft donors supplied nonmyeloablative bone marrow transplants, and mixed chimerism was transient. CDR1 is MGHRA, CDR2 YSYEKL, per germline. Trimming shortened V by 1 base and J by 3 bases, and 16 bases separated the two germline ends. This CDR3 has 16 residues. A remark on this clone: Its antigen is not known. The CDR3 end is not reached by the read, which stops 3 residues before it; the germline J gene fills it in.

The sequencing used CD8+ T cells from blood (PBMCs), collected 24 months after the transplant. The chain combines TRBV4-1 with TRBJ2-7; D might be TRBD2 (7 bases). The sequence was collected from a human patient who received a combined kidney and bone marrow transplant. Some T cells may arise from the graft donor. The CDR3 protein is CASSQGPQGGGYEQYF. The CDR3 bases that were read are TGCGCCAGCAGCCAAGGTCCACAGGGAGGGGGCTACGAG.